Presented here are 9 T cell receptor beta chains from one specimen sequenced in a study of beta chain features in type 1 diabetes. Whole-study findings and limits: Shorter TCRB CDR3s, moderately but significantly so, were found in Type 1 diabetes patients in all four CD4+ subsets.

Sequencing targeted expressed TCRB transcripts, as all isolated RNA had been reverse transcribed. The assay was immunoSEQ multiplex PCR, and TCRdb's table has in-frame clones only and misses some. The table lists roughly 150,000 clones, approximately 9.1% of them singletons, with 0.7% in the top ten. These receptors are not linked to any known antigen. The sequenced sample was central memory CD4+ T cells from blood. Receptors were obtained from a young woman with type 1 diabetes.

The chain employs TRBV28 and TRBJ2-7; 9 nucleotides align to TRBD1. Germline V gene data show CDR1 as MDHEN and CDR2 as SYDVKM. CDR3 size: 15 residues. With V trimmed by 4 bases and J by 6 bases, 10 bases remained unmatched. The CDR3 DNA is TGTGCCAGCAGTTCGACGGGACAGGGAGTAGGCGAGCAGTACTTC. It translates to CASSSTGQGVGEQYF.

In its sample, this clone was seen a few times. The junction and the germline gene differ at one end; a read error may be behind it. This chain joins TRBV6-1 and TRBJ1-2; TRBD1 aligns across 7 bases. The CDR3 has 13 amino acids. Germline V CDR1 and CDR2: MNHNS, SASEGT. CDR3 nucleotides: TGTGCCAGCAGGGAAGACAGGGAGGGAGGCTACACCTTC. It specifies CASREDREGGYTF.

The table lists this clone with a few counts. The CDR3 DNA follows: TGTGCCTGGAGTGTAGACAGGGGGTTCGTCTCCGGGGCCAACGTCCTGACTTTC. As protein: CAWSVDRGFVSGANVLTF. The J gene is TRBJ2-6, the V gene TRBV30; the match to TRBD1 covers 9 bases. The germline V gene has CDR1 GTSNPN and CDR2 SVGIG (reference sequence). V lost 0 bases, J lost 4 bases, and 10 bases stayed unmatched. The CDR3 totals 18 residues. Together with reference TRBV30 and TRBJ2-6, the CDR3 gives the full variable domain: SQTIHQWPATLVQPVGSPLSLECTVEGTSNPNLYWYRQAAGRGLQLLFYSVGIGQISSEVPQNLSASRPQDRQFILSSKKLLLSDSGFYLCAWSVDRGFVSGANVLTFGAGSRLTVL.

The V and J genes are TRBV30 and TRBJ1-5; 7 positions match TRBD1. Germline CDR1 GTSNPN, CDR2 SVGIG (reference sequence). V shed 4 bases, J shed 5 bases, and the junction held 11 bases outside the gene matches. The CDR3 sequence is 15 residues long. The CDR3 sequence is CAWNNPTGADQPQHF. The CDR3 bases are TGTGCCTGGAACAATCCTACAGGGGCCGATCAGCCCCAGCATTTT.

The V and J genes are TRBV7-2 and TRBJ2-1; 10 nucleotides line up with TRBD2. The germline gives CDR1 SGHTA, CDR2 FQGNSA. This CDR3 region has 18 residues. Trimming cost V 3 bases and J 4 bases; bases outside gene matches: 12. The CDR3 DNA reads TGTGCCAGCAGCTTGCAAACTAGCGGGATTCTTTGGTACAATGAGCAGTTCTTC. Protein: CASSLQTSGILWYNEQFF.

CDR3 in DNA: TGTGCCAGCAGCCCGGACAGGGGGAGTGAAAAACTGTTTTTT. This encodes CASSPDRGSEKLFF. The rearrangement joins TRBV7-2 to TRBJ1-4, with 10 bases lining up with TRBD1. CDR3 length: 14 amino acids. Germline V gene data show CDR1 as SGHTA and CDR2 as FQGNSA. The trim removed 5 bases at V and 7 bases at J, leaving 4 bases unmatched.

The chain links TRBV28 to TRBJ2-2; 9 bases are a match to TRBD2. The CDR3 covers 16 residues. From germline, CDR1 is MDHEN and CDR2 SYDVKM. With 1 base clipped from V and 5 bases from J, the junction kept 5 bases outside the gene matches. Here the CDR3 reads CASSLFSGSNTGELFF. The DNA of the CDR3 is TGTGCCAGCAGTTTATTTAGCGGGAGTAATACCGGGGAGCTGTTTTTT. The full variable domain, completed using reference TRBV28 and TRBJ2-2, is DVKVTQSSRYLVKRTGEKVFLECVQDMDHENMFWYRQDPGLGLRLIYFSYDVKMKEKGDIPEGYSVSREKKERFSLILESASTNQTSMYLCASSLFSGSNTGELFFGEGSRLTVL.

This clone has just a few counts. This chain connects TRBV10-3 to TRBJ1-2, with D unclear. The CDR3 sequence is 14 residues long. Trimming shortened V by 5 bases and J by 0 bases, and 10 bases separated the two germline ends. The germline CDR1 and CDR2 sequences are ENHRY and SYGVKD. The CDR3 nucleotides read TGTGCCATCAGTCAGACACCTTCTAACTATGGCTACACCTTC. This translates into CAISQTPSNYGYTF.

This clone has only a few counts. The J gene is TRBJ2-2, the V gene TRBV7-2, with 14 positions matching TRBD2. V lost 1 base to trimming and J lost 6 bases; unmatched junction nucleotides: 4. The CDR3 consists of 17 residues. Germline V CDR1 and CDR2: SGHTA, FQGNSA. The CDR3 loop is CASSLEGLAGVAGELFF. The CDR3, as DNA: TGTGCCAGCAGCTTAGAGGGACTAGCGGGAGTGGCCGGGGAGCTGTTTTTT. Drawing the rest from reference TRBV7-2 and TRBJ2-2, the complete variable domain is GAGVSQSPSNKVTEKGKDVELRCDPISGHTALYWYRQSLGQGLEFLIYFQGNSAPDKSGLPSDRFSAERTGGSVSTLTIQRTQQEDSAVYLCASSLEGLAGVAGELFFGEGSRLTVL.